This TCR beta chain was identified in a study of T-cell memory formation after mild COVID-19. Study background: TCR clusters showed largely donor specificity.

Germline CDR1 LGHNA, CDR2 YSLEER. V was clipped by 4 bases and J by 0 bases, with 10 bases between them. The CDR3 is made up of 15 amino acids. To note about this clonotype: Its antigen is unidentified.

Libraries for TCRalpha and TCRbeta carried sample barcodes and unique molecular identifiers via 5'RACE. TCRdb re-analysed the 5' RACE reads in MiXCR, keeping a single row per CDR3 protein. This table has under 350,000 distinct CDR3 sequences, roughly 16% appearing once. Study-wide findings and caveats: A second wave expanding day 15 to 37 was CD4+-biased; contracting clones were balanced. The second-wave clones peaking on day 37 were not confirmed as SARS-CoV-2-specific.

The source of this sequence is a young man who had mild COVID-19 (a few samples of this study predate the infection). Cell type and time point are not known. The source material was PBMCs or a T cell subset sorted from them (not recorded which). V gene TRBV4-3 combines with J gene TRBJ1-3; unclear D gene. CDR3 residues: CASSRSTDSGNTIYF. The CDR3 DNA reads TGCGCCAGCAGCCGATCCACAGACTCTGGAAACACCATATATTTT.